This T cell receptor beta chain comes out of a study of blood T cells in healthy people across ages. V was trimmed by 5 bases and J by 6 bases, leaving 15 bases between them. The CDR3 sequence is 14 residues long. Note on this clonotype: Antigen: not known.

A second PCR of 7 to 11 cycles used a sample-barcoded 5' primer and a J-beta primer mix. All samples gave at least 3 million CDR3-containing paired-end reads. One entry per CDR3 protein, called by TCRdb with MiXCR from the 5' RACE reads. Here the sample spans about 670,000 distinct CDR3 sequences, 45% to 60% being singletons. The study, taken as a whole, reports: The lack of PBMC sorting stopped any conclusive naive versus antigen-experienced comparison. A roughly linear fall in TCR beta diversity per million T cells was seen with increasing age.

This clonotype was sampled from a woman of 80 years or more in good health. The rearrangement joins TRBV12-3 or TRBV12-4 to TRBJ2-3; the D is unclear. The specimen sequenced was blood. The CDR3 DNA sequence: TGTGCCAGCAGTGTAGGTCCCAGGTCTGATACGCAGTATTTT. Translation: CASSVGPRSDTQYF.